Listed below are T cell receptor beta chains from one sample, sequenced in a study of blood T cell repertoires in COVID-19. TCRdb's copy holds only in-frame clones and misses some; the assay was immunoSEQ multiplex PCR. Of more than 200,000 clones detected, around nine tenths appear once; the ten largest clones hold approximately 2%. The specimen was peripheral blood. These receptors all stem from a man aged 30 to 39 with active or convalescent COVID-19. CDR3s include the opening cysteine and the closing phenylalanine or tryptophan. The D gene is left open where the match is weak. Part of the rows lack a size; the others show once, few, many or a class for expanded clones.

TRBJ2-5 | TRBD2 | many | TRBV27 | TGTGCCAGCACTACGAGCAGCGGGGGACAAGAGACCCAGTACTTC | CASTTSSGGQETQYF
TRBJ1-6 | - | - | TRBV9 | TGTGCCAGCAGCGACGGGAATTCACCCCTCCACTTT | CASSDGNSPLHF
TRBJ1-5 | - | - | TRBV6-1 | TGTGCCAGCAGTGATATGGCGGGGGGCAATCAGCCCCAGCATTTT | CASSDMAGGNQPQHF
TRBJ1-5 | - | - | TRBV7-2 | TGTGCCAGCAGCTTCCGGGGTGGAAACAATCAGCCCCAGCATTTT | CASSFRGGNNQPQHF
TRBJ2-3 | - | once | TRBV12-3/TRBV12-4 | TGTGCCAGCAGTTTAGTTCTTAATACGCAGTATTTT | CASSLVLNTQYF
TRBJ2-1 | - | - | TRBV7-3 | TGTGCCAGCAGCCCCCAAGATAGTTCATACAATGAGCAGTTCTTC | CASSPQDSSYNEQFF
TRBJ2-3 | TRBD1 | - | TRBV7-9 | TGTGCCAGCAGCCCCGGGACAGGGGGGACAGATACGCAGTATTTT | CASSPGTGGTDTQYF
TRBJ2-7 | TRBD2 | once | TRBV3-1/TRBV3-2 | TGTGCCAGCAGCCAAGTCGCAGCGGGGGGGCCGTACGAGCAGTACTTC | CASSQVAAGGPYEQYF
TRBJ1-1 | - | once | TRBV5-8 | TGTGCCAGCAGCTTGTATCAGGGGAGCACTGAAGCTTTCTTT | CASSLYQGSTEAFF
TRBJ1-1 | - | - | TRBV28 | TGTGCCAGCAGTTTTATTTTGTCCACTACTGAAGCTTTCTTT | CASSFILSTTEAFF
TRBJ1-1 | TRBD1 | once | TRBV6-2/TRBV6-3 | TGTGCCAGCAGTTACTCGAGACAGGGTCGGATAAACACTGAAGCTTTCTTT | CASSYSRQGRINTEAFF
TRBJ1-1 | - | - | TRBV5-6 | TGTGCCAGCAGCCAGGGGCAGGGGTCCGGGGTTTTTACTGAAGCTTTCTTT | CASSQGQGSGVFTEAFF